Sequencing of this T cell receptor beta chain was carried out in a study of T cell responses to AZD1222 COVID-19 vaccine. Study overall: Combined were second doses at about 4 or about 12 weeks. Findings of the study overall: Repertoire sampling was restricted to post-peak T cell response timepoints. Donors skewed white British and female; clonal diversity was possibly underestimated. Just six AZD1222 recipients were seropositive at baseline.

The protocol was immunoSEQ multiplex PCR, while the TCRdb copy is restricted to in-frame clones and leaves out a portion. The profile covers 130,000 to 150,000 clones, with over 85% appearing a single time and about 6% taken by the ten largest. Details on this clone: Its antigen remains unidentified.

This TCR derives from an adult in good health. The source material was peripheral blood, sampled on day 0 of AZD1222 vaccination.

CDR3 loop: CASSLVGLSYNEQFF. The CDR3 DNA reads TGCGCCAGCAGCTTGGTGGGTCTCAGCTACAATGAGCAGTTCTTC. This sequence joins TRBV5-1 and TRBJ2-1; the D is unclear. CDR1 is SGHRS and CDR2 is YFSETQ in the germline V gene. The CDR3 covers 15 residues. The V gene lost 0 bases and the J gene lost 3 bases, with 10 bases spanning the gap.